Listed below are T cell receptor beta chains from one sample, sequenced in a study of Ad26.COV2.S vaccination and SARS-CoV-2 variants. TCRdb's table, derived via immunoSEQ multiplex PCR, lists solely in-frame clones and lacks some. The sample has 300,000 to 350,000 clones; approximately 87% are singletons. The sample in question was peripheral blood, obtained in a trial of Ad26.COV2.S vaccine versus placebo. Receptor source: a person aged 18-65 years who received the Ad26.COV2.S COVID-19 vaccine or a placebo. CDR3s include the opening cysteine and the closing phenylalanine or tryptophan. Each record gives: CDR3 protein, D gene, J gene, V gene. A D gene is named only where the DNA matches it firmly.

CDR3: CASSARTSEETQYF
D: TRBD2
J: TRBJ2-5
V: TRBV18

CDR3: CASSRGGYNEQFF
D: .
J: TRBJ2-1
V: TRBV27

CDR3: CASSLAGLAPRDSPLHF
D: .
J: TRBJ1-6
V: TRBV11-2

CDR3: CASSYGQGFNEQFF
D: .
J: TRBJ2-1
V: TRBV6-5

CDR3: CASSEFGGGPNEQYF
D: .
J: TRBJ2-7
V: TRBV2

CDR3: CASSLRLTEAFF
D: .
J: TRBJ1-1
V: TRBV5-6

CDR3: CASSMPNWDRGTGELFF
D: TRBD1
J: TRBJ2-2
V: TRBV19

CDR3: CASSLDLAGRTDTQYF
D: TRBD2
J: TRBJ2-3
V: TRBV13

CDR3: CASSFEPGYGYTF
D: .
J: TRBJ1-2
V: TRBV7-2

CDR3: CASSYARQAGNTIYF
D: .
J: TRBJ1-3
V: TRBV6-5

CDR3: CASSYAGANVLTF
D: .
J: TRBJ2-6
V: TRBV11-2

CDR3: CASSVGQGAYEQYF
D: TRBD1
J: TRBJ2-7
V: TRBV9

CDR3: CASTPLWGEGGYTF
D: .
J: TRBJ1-2
V: TRBV21-1

CDR3: CASSMETGRGLNTEAFF
D: .
J: TRBJ1-1
V: TRBV19

CDR3: CASSVSHNSPLHF
D: .
J: TRBJ1-6
V: TRBV9

CDR3: CAISASGDMNTEAFF
D: .
J: TRBJ1-1
V: TRBV10-3

CDR3: CASSFRGANTEAFF
D: .
J: TRBJ1-1
V: TRBV5-4

CDR3: CASSPPGTSGNREQFF
D: TRBD2
J: TRBJ2-1
V: TRBV5-5

CDR3: CASSLNRQNTGELFF
D: .
J: TRBJ2-2
V: TRBV5-4

CDR3: CASSFGQATNEKLFF
D: TRBD1
J: TRBJ1-4
V: TRBV7-8

CDR3: CASSVDLEVQGYEQYF
D: .
J: TRBJ2-7
V: TRBV9

CDR3: CASSEVVTGEAFF
D: .
J: TRBJ1-1
V: TRBV2

CDR3: CASSLGPSTDTQYF
D: .
J: TRBJ2-3
V: TRBV5-1